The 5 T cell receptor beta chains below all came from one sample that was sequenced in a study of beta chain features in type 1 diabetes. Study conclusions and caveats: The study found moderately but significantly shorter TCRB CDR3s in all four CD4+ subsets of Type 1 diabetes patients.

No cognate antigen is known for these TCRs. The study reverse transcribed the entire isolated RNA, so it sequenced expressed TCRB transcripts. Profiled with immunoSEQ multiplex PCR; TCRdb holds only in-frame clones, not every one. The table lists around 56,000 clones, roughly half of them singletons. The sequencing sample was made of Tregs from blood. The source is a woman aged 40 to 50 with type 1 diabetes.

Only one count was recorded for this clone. The CDR3 DNA sequence: TGCGCCAGCAGCCATCGACAGGGGGCCCAAACTAATGAAAAACTGTTTTTT. Protein: CASSHRQGAQTNEKLFF. The genes are TRBV4-3 and TRBJ1-4; 10 nucleotides align to TRBD1. CDR1 is LGHNA and CDR2 is YSLEER in the germline V gene. This CDR3 contains 17 residues. V was pared by 3 bases and J by 1 base, with 5 bases of the junction left unmatched.

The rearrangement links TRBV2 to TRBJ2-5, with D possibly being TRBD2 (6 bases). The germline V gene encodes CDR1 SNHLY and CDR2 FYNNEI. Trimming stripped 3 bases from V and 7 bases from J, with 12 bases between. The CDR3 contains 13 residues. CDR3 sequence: CASSEAGSGTQYF. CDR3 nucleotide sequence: TGTGCCAGCAGTGAGGCGGGATCCGGGACCCAGTACTTC.

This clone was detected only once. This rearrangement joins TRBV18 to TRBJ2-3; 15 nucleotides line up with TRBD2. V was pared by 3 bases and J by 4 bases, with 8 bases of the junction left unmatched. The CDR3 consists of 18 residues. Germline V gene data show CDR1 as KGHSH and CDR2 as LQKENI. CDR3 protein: CASSPSWTSGGGPDTQYF. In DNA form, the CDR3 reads TGTGCCAGCTCACCGTCCTGGACTAGCGGGGGGGGCCCAGATACGCAGTATTTT.

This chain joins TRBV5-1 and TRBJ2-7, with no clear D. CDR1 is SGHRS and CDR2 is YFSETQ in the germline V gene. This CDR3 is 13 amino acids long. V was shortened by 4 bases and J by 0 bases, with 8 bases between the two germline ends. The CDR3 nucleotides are TGCGCCAGCAGCCCCCCGTACTCCTACGAGCAGTACTTC. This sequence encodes CASSPPYSYEQYF.

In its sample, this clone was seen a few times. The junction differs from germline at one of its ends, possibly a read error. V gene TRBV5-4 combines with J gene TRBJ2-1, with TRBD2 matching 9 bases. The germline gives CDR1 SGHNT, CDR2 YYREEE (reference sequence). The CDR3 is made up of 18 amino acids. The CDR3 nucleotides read TGCGCCAGCAGCCAAGACCCGACGGCAGCGGGGGGCGCGAATGAGCAGTTCTTC. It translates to CASSQDPTAAGGANEQFF.